The present TCR beta chain was sequenced within a study of monozygotic twins with cystic fibrosis. Study in general: With about 15 PCR cycles, barcoded libraries came from around 2.9 micrograms of fragmented DNA.

Study-level results: Monozygotic CF twin pairs shared significantly more nucleotide-identical clonotypes than unrelated CF individuals did. In 13 of 16 pairs, V gene usage was closest to the co-twin's. The repertoire was suggested to be naive-dominated, clonality median approximately 0.0098.

The germline V gene encodes CDR1 MGHRA and CDR2 YSYEKL. This CDR3 contains 14 residues. V lost 3 bases and J lost 2, with 11 bases in between. Some clones are missing from TCRdb's copy, which holds only in-frame ones; the method was immunoSEQ multiplex PCR. The table shows tens of thousands of clones, with around 96% occurring only once. About this clone itself: What it binds is unknown.

This receptor was obtained from a girl aged 2 to 9 with cystic fibrosis. The chain carries TRBV4-1 and TRBJ2-7; D possibly corresponds to TRBD1 (6 bases). Sequenced sample: blood. The CDR3 region has the DNA TGCGCCAGCAGCCATACGACAGGCGCCTACGAGCAGTACTTC. This translates into CASSHTTGAYEQYF.